This T cell receptor (beta chain) was recorded in a study of cytomegalovirus exposure and HLA in healthy donors. General study points: In the roughly 120 validation repertoires, a later analysis found that first-cohort TCR clusters tended to co-occur. In vitro data verified a few CMV-associated chains as specific for CMV antigens. Researchers catalogued approximately 160 TCR beta chains as cytomegalovirus-associated.

On this clone: Its antigen is undetermined.

TCRdb keeps only in-frame clones here, not all; method: immunoSEQ multiplex PCR. The data show about 110,000 clones, about 85% seen once. Germline lookup yields CDR1 SGHRS and CDR2 YFSETQ. The V gene end was trimmed by 7 bases and the J gene end by 6 bases; junction bases not matched to a gene: 6. The CDR3 covers 13 residues. The donors were in the approximately 120-subject validation cohort; that cohort was separate from the roughly 730-subject first cohort. Source material: PBMCs. This chain uses TRBV5-1 with TRBJ2-7; 11 bases align to TRBD1. The origin of this receptor is a woman aged 18 to 35 in good health and CMV-seronegative. CDR3 nucleotides: TGCGCCAGCCAAAGGACAGGGGGCAGCGAGCAGTACTTC. This translates into CASQRTGGSEQYF.